The 5 T cell receptor beta chains below all came from one sample that was sequenced in a study of immune evolution from preneoplasia to lung adenocarcinoma. Clones were read by immunoSEQ multiplex PCR, and TCRdb kept only the in-frame ones, dropping some. The sample gives 7,500 to 9,000 clones, 81% of which show up once; 6.5% to 8.5% is in the top ten. Sequenced input: FFPE invasive lung adenocarcinoma tissue. The source is a person aged 45-60 years with lung adenocarcinoma.

The rearrangement joins TRBV29-1 to TRBJ1-1, with unresolved D. V was shortened by 4 bases and J by 0 bases, with 3 bases between the two germline ends. CDR1 and CDR2 from the germline V gene are SQVTM and ANQGSEA. There are 11 residues in the CDR3. The CDR3 sequence is CSVGVNTEAFF. CDR3 nucleotides: TGCAGCGTTGGAGTGAACACTGAAGCTTTCTTT.

This chain joins TRBV5-1 and TRBJ1-2; D might be TRBD1 (6 bases). CDR1 is SGHRS, CDR2 YFSETQ, per germline. The CDR3 is 18 amino acids. V dropped 4 bases and J dropped 0 bases, with 22 bases sitting between them. CDR3 in DNA: TGCGCCAGCAGCCCACGGACAGTTGGTCCCCTCTCTAACTATGGCTACACCTTC. It is translated as CASSPRTVGPLSNYGYTF.

The gene calls are TRBV4-1 and TRBJ2-7; D is tentatively TRBD1 or TRBD2 (5 bases each). This CDR3 is 14 amino acids long. The ends were cut back, 1 base at V and 3 bases at J, with 10 bases in the middle. The germline CDR1 and CDR2 sequences are MGHRA and YSYEKL. For the CDR3, the DNA is TGCGCCAGCAGCCAAGTGGGGACGGTCTACGAGCAGTACTTC. This sequence encodes CASSQVGTVYEQYF.

V is TRBV6-1 and J is TRBJ2-5; D uncertain. The CDR3 covers 12 residues. The germline V gene encodes CDR1 MNHNS and CDR2 SASEGT. V lost 8 bases to trimming and J lost 5 bases, with 12 bases between them. CDR3: CASARAFETQYF. The CDR3 DNA reads as TGTGCCAGCGCCCGCGCCTTTGAGACCCAGTACTTC.

The chain uses TRBV7-2 and TRBJ2-3; D may be TRBD2 (5 bases). The CDR3 extends over 14 amino acids. The ends were cut back, 2 bases at V and 6 bases at J, with 12 bases in the middle. Germline V gene sequence: CDR1 SGHTA, CDR2 FQGNSA. The CDR3, as DNA: TGTGCCAGCAGCTTACAGGCTAGCCCGGATACGCAGTATTTT. This sequence encodes CASSLQASPDTQYF.